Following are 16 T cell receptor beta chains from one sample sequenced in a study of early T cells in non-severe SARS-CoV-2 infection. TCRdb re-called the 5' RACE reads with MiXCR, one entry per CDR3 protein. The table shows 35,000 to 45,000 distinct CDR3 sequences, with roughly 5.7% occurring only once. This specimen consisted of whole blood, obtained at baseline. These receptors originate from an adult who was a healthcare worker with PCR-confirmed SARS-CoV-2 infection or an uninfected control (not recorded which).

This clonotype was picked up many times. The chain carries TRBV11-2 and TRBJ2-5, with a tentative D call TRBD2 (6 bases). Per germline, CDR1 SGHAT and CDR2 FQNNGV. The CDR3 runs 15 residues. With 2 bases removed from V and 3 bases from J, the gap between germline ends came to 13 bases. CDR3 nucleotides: TGTGCCAGCAGCTTAAGTAGGGACTCCGAAGAGACCCAGTACTTC. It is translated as CASSLSRDSEETQYF.

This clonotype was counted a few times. CDR3 sequence: CASSLGDRANYGYTF. CDR3 sequence (DNA): TGCGCCAGCAGCTTGGGTGACAGGGCCAACTATGGCTACACCTTC. The chain recombines TRBV5-1 with TRBJ1-2, with 7 positions matching TRBD1. The CDR3 totals 15 residues. V lost 0 bases, J lost 2 bases, and 4 bases stayed unmatched. Germline V gene sequence: CDR1 SGHRS, CDR2 YFSETQ.

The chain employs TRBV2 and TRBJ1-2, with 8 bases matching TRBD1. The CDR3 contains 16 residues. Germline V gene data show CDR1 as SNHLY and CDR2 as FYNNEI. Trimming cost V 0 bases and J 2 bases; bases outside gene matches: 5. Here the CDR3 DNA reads TGTGCCAGCAGTGAAGCCCTACGGACAGGGAACTATGGCTACACCTTC. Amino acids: CASSEALRTGNYGYTF.

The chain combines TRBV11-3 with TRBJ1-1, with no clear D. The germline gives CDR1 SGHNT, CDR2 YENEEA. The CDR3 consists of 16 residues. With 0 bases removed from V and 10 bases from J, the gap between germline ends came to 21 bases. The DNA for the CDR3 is TGTGCCAGCAGCTTAGATTATCGGGTAGTGCAAGAGGGAGCTTTCTTT. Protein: CASSLDYRVVQEGAFF.

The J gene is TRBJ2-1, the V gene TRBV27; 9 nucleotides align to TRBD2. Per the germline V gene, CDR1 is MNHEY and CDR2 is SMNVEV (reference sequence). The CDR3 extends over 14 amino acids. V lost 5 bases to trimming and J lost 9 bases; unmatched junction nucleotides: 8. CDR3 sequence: CASSISGRGIEQFF. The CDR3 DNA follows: TGTGCCAGCAGTATTAGCGGGAGAGGTATTGAGCAGTTCTTC.

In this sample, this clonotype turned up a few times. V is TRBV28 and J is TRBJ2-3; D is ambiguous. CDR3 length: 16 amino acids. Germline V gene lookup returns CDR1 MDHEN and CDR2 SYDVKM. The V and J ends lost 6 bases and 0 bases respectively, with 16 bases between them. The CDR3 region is CASSSRLGYSTDTQYF. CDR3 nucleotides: TGTGCCAGCAGCTCTCGATTGGGTTATAGCACAGATACGCAGTATTTT.

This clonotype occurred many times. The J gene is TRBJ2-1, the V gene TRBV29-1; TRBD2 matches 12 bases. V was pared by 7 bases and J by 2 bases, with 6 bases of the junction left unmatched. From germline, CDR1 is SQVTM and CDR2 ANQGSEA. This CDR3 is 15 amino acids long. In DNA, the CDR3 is TGCAGCGCCAAACTAGCGGGAGGACCCTACAATGAGCAGTTCTTC. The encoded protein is CSAKLAGGPYNEQFF.

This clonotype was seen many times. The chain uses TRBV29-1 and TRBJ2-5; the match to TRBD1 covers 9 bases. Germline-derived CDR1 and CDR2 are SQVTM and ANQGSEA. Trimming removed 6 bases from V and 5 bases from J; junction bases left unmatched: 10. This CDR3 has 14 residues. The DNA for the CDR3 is TGCAGCGTCCCACGGACAGGGGCAGGGGAGACCCAGTACTTC. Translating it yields CSVPRTGAGETQYF.

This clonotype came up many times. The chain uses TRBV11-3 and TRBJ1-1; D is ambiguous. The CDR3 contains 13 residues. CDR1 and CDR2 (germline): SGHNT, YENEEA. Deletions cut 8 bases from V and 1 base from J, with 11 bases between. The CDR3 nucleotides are TGTGCCAGCTCCGTCCTTCAGAACACTGAAGCTTTCTTT. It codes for CASSVLQNTEAFF.

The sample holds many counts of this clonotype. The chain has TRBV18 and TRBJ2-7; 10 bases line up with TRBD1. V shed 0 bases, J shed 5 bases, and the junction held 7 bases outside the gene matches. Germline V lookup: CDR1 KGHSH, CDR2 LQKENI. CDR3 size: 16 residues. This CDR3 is CASSPPPDRGPHEQYF. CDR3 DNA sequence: TGTGCCAGCTCACCACCGCCAGACAGGGGGCCGCACGAGCAGTACTTC.

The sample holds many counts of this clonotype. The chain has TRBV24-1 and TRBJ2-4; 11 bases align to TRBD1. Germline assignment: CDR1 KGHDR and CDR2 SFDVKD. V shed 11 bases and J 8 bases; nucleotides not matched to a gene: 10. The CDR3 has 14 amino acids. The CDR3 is CAISPGQGGDIQYF. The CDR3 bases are TGTGCCATTAGCCCGGGACAGGGGGGGGACATTCAGTACTTC.

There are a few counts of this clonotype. CDR3 protein: CATSEAGQGYTGELFF. The CDR3 DNA follows: TGTGCCACCAGTGAGGCGGGACAGGGGTACACCGGGGAGCTGTTTTTT. This rearrangement joins TRBV24-1 to TRBJ2-2; 10 positions agree with TRBD1. The CDR3 runs to 16 residues. Germline V gives CDR1 KGHDR, CDR2 SFDVKD. Trimming removed 4 bases from V and 3 bases from J; junction bases left unmatched: 4.

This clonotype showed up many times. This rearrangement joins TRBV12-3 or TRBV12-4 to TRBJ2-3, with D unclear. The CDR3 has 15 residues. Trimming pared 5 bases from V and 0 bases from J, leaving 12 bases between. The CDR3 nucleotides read TGTGCCAGCAGTCCGGTCTACCCCAGCACAGATACGCAGTATTTT. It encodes CASSPVYPSTDTQYF.

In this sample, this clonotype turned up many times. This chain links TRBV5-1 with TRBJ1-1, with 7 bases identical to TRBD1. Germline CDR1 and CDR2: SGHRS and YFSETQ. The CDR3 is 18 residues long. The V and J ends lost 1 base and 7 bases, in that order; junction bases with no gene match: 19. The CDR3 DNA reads TGCGCCAGCAGCTTGAAAGAAAGGAGGGGGACAGCTATTAATGAAGCTTTCTTT. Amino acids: CASSLKERRGTAINEAFF.

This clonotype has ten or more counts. The CDR3 nucleotides read TGTGCCTGGAGTCTGACTAGCGCACGAGAGACCCAGTACTTC. Encoded protein: CAWSLTSARETQYF. The chain employs TRBV30 and TRBJ2-5; 8 bases align to TRBD2. CDR1 and CDR2 (germline): GTSNPN, SVGIG (reference sequence). The CDR3 is made up of 14 amino acids. Trimming removed 2 bases from V and 4 bases from J; junction bases left unmatched: 6.

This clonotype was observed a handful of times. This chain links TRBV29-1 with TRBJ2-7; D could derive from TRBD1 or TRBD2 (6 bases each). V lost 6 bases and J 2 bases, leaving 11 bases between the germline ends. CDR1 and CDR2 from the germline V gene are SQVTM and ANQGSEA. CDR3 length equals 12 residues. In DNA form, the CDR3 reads TGCAGCGTGCGGGACACACCCTACGAGCAGTACTTC. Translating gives CSVRDTPYEQYF.